A selection of T cell receptor beta chains follows, all from one sample in a study of human T cells and chemical hapten exposure. From the RACE reads, TCRdb called clonotypes with MiXCR, one entry per CDR3 protein. The profile shows around 360,000 distinct CDR3 sequences, about 6.9% of them singletons. The sequenced sample was whole blood, obtained in connection with sensitization to the hapten diphenylcyclopropenone (DPC). Receptors were obtained from a woman aged 18-29 years with alopecia areata. Some clones in this sample may be carry-over from other donors' samples. The CDR3 runs from the conserved cysteine through the conserved F or W. The order of the fields is D gene, V gene, J gene, clone size, CDR3 DNA, CDR3 protein. A D gene is named only where the DNA matches it firmly. Rows may omit the clone size; those that give it use once, few, many or a size class.

NA,TRBV29-1,TRBJ2-1,many,TGCAGCGTTGCGGTACAGGTCTACAATGAGCAGTTCTTC,CSVAVQVYNEQFF
TRBD1,TRBV5-1,TRBJ2-3,few,TGCGCCAGCAGCGCCGGACAGGGGGCTACAGATACGCAGTATTTT,CASSAGQGATDTQYF
NA,TRBV3-1,TRBJ2-3,few,TGTGCCAGCAGCCAACTCAGAGGGCTAGCTGGAGATACGCAGTATTTT,CASSQLRGLAGDTQYF
NA,TRBV12-3/TRBV12-4,TRBJ1-6,many,TGTGCCAGCAGTTTGGGACGGACTAATTCACCCCTCCACTTT,CASSLGRTNSPLHF
NA,TRBV7-2,TRBJ1-5,many,TGTGCCAGCAGCTTCAGGGAGGGACAGCCCCAGCATTTT,CASSFREGQPQHF
TRBD2,TRBV20-1,TRBJ2-3,NA,TGCAGTGCTAATAGCGGGGGGGTGACAGATACGCAGTATTTT,CSANSGGVTDTQYF
TRBD2,TRBV4-3,TRBJ2-3,NA,TGCGCCAGCAGCCATGCGGGACTAGCAGGAGATACGCAGTATTTT,CASSHAGLAGDTQYF
NA,TRBV4-2,TRBJ2-1,NA,TGTGCCAGCAGCCCCGAGGGGGGCACTTCTGCTGAGCAGTTCTTC,CASSPEGGTSAEQFF
NA,TRBV7-9,TRBJ1-1,NA,TGTGCCAGCTTCAGGACGGCGGGGACTGAAGCTTTCTTT,CASFRTAGTEAFF
TRBD1,TRBV11-3,TRBJ2-7,many,TGTGCCAGCAGCCGACAGGGTTCCTACGAGCAGTACTTC,CASSRQGSYEQYF
TRBD1,TRBV14,TRBJ1-2,many,TGTGCCAGCAGCCAAGGTACAGGGGTGACCTATGGCTACACCTTC,CASSQGTGVTYGYTF
TRBD1,TRBV6-1,TRBJ2-3,many,TGTGCCAGCATCAGGGGACAGGGTGCGTCAGATACGCAGTATTTT,CASIRGQGASDTQYF
TRBD1,TRBV3-1,TRBJ2-1,few,TGTGCCAGCAGCCACCCGTCAGGGGGAACCTACAATGAGCAGTTCTTC,CASSHPSGGTYNEQFF
NA,TRBV9,TRBJ2-3,few,TGTGCCAGCAGCGTAGATGGCGGTTTGGATACGCAGTATTTT,CASSVDGGLDTQYF
TRBD1,TRBV11-3,TRBJ2-7,many,TGTGCCAGCAGCTCAACCACAGGGGGCCCTTACGGCTACGAGCAGTACTTC,CASSSTTGGPYGYEQYF
TRBD1,TRBV2,TRBJ1-5,few,TGTGCCAGCACCGAAAACAGGGGGAATCAGCCCCAGCATTTT,CASTENRGNQPQHF
NA,TRBV7-2,TRBJ2-6,NA,TGTGCCAGCAGCTTAGGATTTCGTTTTGGGACTGGGGCCAACGTCCTGACTTTC,CASSLGFRFGTGANVLTF
NA,TRBV7-2,TRBJ2-5,NA,TGTGCCAGCAGTATACCCCCTAGAATAGAGACCCAGTACTTC,CASSIPPRIETQYF
NA,TRBV2,TRBJ1-5,many,TGTGCCAGCAGTGAAAGTAAAGTCGCCCAGCCCCAGCATTTT,CASSESKVAQPQHF
NA,TRBV7-9,TRBJ2-1,NA,TGTGCCAGCAGTCCACGCGTGGCCTACAATGAGCAGTTCTTC,CASSPRVAYNEQFF
TRBD1,TRBV20-1,TRBJ2-3,few,TGCAGTGCTACGGACAGGGCTATTTTGCCTGATACGCAGTATTTT,CSATDRAILPDTQYF